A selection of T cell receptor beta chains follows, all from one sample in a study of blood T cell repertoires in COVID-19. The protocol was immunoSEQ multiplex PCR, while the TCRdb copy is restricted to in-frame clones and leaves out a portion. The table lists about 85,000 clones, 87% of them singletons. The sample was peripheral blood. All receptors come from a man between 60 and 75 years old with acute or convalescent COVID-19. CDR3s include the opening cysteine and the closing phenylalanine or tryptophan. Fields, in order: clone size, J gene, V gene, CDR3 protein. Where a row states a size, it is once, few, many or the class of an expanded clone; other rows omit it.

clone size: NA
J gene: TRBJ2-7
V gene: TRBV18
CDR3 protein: CASSPAGEGRDEQYF

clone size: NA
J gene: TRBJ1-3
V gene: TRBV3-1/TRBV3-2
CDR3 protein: CASSGLKGAGNTIYF

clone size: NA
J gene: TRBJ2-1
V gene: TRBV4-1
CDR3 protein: CASSQLAGGSEQFF

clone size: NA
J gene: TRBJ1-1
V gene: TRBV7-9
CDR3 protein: CASSPRDTEAFF

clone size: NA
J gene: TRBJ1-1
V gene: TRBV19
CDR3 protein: CASSSPRTGGTEAFF

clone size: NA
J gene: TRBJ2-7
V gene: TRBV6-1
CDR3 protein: CASSESRYEQYF

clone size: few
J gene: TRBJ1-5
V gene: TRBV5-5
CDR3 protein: CASSPSGLNQPQHF

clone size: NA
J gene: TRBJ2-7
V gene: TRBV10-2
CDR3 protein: CASHRGGTYEQYF

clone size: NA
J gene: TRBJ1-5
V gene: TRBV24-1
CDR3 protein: CATRGTGTYSNQPQHF

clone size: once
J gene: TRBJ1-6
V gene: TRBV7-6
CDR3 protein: CASSSQDVGDSPLHF

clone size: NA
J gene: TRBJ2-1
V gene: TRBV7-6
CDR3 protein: CASSLAGQGFGNEQFF

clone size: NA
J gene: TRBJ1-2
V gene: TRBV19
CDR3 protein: CASSSTGTGGNYGYTF

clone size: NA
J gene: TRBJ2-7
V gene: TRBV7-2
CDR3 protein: CASSSSRTVNYEQYF

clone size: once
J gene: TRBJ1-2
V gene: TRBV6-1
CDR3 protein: CASSEGTGESGYTF

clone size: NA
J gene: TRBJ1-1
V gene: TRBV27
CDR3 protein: CASSLSGDTEAFF

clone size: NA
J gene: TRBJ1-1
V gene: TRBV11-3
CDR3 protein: CASSLEGQSNTEAFF

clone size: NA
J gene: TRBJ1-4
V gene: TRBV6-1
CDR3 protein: CASSEGPANEKLFF

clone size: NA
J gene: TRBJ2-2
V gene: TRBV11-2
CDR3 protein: CARSGGAGELFF

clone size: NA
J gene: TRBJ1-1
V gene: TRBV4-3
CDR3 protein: CASSQGGPGGTEAFF

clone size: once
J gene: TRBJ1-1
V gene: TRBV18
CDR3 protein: CASSLTTGGTEAFF

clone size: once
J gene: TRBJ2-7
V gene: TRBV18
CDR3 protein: CASSPGQGAREQYF

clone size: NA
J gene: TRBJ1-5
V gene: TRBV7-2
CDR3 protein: CASSTVQGTAQPQHF

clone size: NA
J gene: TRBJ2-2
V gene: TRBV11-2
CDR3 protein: CASSTIGGNTGELFF

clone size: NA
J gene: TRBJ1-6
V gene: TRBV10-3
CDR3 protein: CATAGGYNSPLHF

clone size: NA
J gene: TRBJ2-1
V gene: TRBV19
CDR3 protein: CASSIWAEGDEQFF

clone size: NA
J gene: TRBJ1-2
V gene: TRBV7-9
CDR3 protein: CASNPSSGGLYGYTF

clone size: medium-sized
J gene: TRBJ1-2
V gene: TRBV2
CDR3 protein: CASSVRGSGYGYTF

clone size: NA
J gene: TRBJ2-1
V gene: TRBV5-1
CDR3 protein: CASSFGAALAGLNNEQFF

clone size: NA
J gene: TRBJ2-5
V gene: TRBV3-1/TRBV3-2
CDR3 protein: CASSLPSGTQETQYF

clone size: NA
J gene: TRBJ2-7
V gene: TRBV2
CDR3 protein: CASSLTSGAAYEQYF

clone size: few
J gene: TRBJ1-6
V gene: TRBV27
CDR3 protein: CAVKPGSSYNSPLHF

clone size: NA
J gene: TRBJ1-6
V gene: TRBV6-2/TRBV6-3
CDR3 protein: CASSPTGNSPLHF

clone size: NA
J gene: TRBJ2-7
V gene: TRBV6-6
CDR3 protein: CASSLGTGGSYEQYF

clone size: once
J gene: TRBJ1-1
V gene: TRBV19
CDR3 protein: CASSISAGKAFF

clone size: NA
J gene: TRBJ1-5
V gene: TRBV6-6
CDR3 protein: CASLRQEYQPQHF

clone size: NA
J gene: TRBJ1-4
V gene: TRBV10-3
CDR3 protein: CAIGSGQAGEKLFF

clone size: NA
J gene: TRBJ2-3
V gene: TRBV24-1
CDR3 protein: CATGGQEQTQYF

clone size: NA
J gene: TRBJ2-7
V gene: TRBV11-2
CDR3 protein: CASSPSGGNYEQYF

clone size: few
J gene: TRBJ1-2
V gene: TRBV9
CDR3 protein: CASSFRDRGSFGYTF

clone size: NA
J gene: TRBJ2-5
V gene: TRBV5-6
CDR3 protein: CASSFVGETQYF

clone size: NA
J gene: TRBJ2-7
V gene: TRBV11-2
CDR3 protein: CASSLGLQGGEQYF

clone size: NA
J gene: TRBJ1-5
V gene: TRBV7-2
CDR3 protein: CASSLISMWQDFNQPQHF